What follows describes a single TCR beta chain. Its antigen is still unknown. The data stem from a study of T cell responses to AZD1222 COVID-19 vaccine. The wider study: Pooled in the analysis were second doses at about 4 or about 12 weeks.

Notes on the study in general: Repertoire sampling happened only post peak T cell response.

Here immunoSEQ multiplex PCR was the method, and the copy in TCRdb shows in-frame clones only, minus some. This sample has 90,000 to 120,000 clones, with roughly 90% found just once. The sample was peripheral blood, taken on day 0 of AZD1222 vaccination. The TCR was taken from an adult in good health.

The CDR3 DNA is TGCGCCAGCAGCTTGGCCGCGAACACCGGGGAGCTGTTTTTT. Residues: CASSLAANTGELFF. This chain uses TRBV5-1 with TRBJ2-2; D gene uncertain. The germline V gene has CDR1 SGHRS and CDR2 YFSETQ. V was shortened by 0 bases and J by 0 bases, with 3 bases between the two germline ends. The CDR3 has 14 amino acids.